The clone carrying this TCR beta chain was seen just once. Its cognate antigen is unknown. Every subset had its genomic DNA shared out evenly among several immunoSEQ plates. The method was immunoSEQ multiplex PCR; TCRdb's version includes in-frame clones alone and lacks a portion of them. This table has over a million clones, roughly 95% appearing once. The source of the sample is a study of shared clonotypes between healthy human individuals. Regarding the study as a whole: Lower generation probabilities were found for non-shared clonotypes than for those shared by all four donors. Naive subsets usually exceeded memory subsets in estimated richness. Few donors limited the genetic and exposure-history diversity represented.

Sequencing was carried out using naive CD4+ T cells sorted from blood. Subset given: CD45RA+ positively selected. This TCR derives from a man aged 25 to 40 in good health.

The CDR3 sequence is CASSKDLAGEQFF. CDR3 coding DNA: TGTGCCAGCAGCAAGGACTTGGCAGGTGAGCAGTTCTTC. The chain joins TRBV7-2 to TRBJ2-1, with D possibly matching TRBD2 (5 bases). The CDR3 is made up of 13 amino acids. V was pared by 5 bases and J by 9 bases, with 14 bases between. CDR1 and CDR2 (germline): SGHTA, FQGNSA.